This TCR beta chain was captured in a study of blood T cell repertoires in COVID-19. As for the study in general: Donors in the United States, Italy and Spain gave samples during acute or convalescent COVID-19.

Germline values: CDR1 MDHEN, CDR2 SYDVKM. Trimming removed 6 bases from V and 8 bases from J, with 16 bases in between. This CDR3 is built from 13 residues. This clone was observed a few times. Sequencing was performed with immunoSEQ multiplex PCR; in TCRdb, only in-frame clones are kept and a portion is missing. This table has 99,000 or so clones, roughly 82% appearing once. Sequences were obtained from peripheral blood. This receptor was obtained from a man in his 60s with acute or convalescent COVID-19. The chain is built from TRBV28 and TRBJ1-2; D is possibly TRBD1 (5 bases). The CDR3 DNA is TGTGCCAGCAGGACCGGACAAGAAGCCGGCTACACCTTC. It yields the protein CASRTGQEAGYTF.